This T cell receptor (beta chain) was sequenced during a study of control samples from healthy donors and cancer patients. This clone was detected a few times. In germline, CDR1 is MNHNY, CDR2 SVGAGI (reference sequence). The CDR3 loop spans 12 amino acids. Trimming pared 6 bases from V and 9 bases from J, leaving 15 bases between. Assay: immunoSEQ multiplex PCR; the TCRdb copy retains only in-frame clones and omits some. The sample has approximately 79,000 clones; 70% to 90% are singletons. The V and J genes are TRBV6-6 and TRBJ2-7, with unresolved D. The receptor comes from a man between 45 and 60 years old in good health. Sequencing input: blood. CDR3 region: CASSDVRSRQYF. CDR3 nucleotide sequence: TGTGCCAGCAGCGATGTCAGGTCGCGGCAGTACTTC.